This T cell receptor beta chain was profiled in a study of glioma-infiltrating T cells. Study observations and caveats: Tissue-blood divergence was below expectation in non-neoplastic patients, above in gliomas. CDR3 overlap between tissue and blood was very small.

As regards this clonotype: Its antigen is not identified.

The iRepertoire nested amplicon-rescue multiplex PCR amplified TCR alpha and beta CDR3s from RNA. Input was about 85-450 ng of tissue mRNA or PBMC total RNA. TCRdb reanalysed the multiplex PCR reads using MiXCR and keeps one entry per CDR3 protein. The sample consists of 100,000 to 150,000 distinct CDR3 sequences, 20% to 25% of them appearing once. V lost 5 bases, J lost 4 bases, and 8 bases stayed unmatched. Looked up from germline, CDR1 is SGHTA and CDR2 is FQGTGA. The CDR3 has 17 amino acids. The sequenced material came from glioma tissue, nonneoplastic brain tissue, or PBMCs (not recorded which). The TCR originated in a human donor with low-grade glioma or glioblastoma, undergoing nonglioma brain surgery, or in good health (not recorded which). The genes are TRBV7-3 and TRBJ2-2, with 12 bases lining up with TRBD2. CDR3 bases: TGTGCCAGCAGCACGGGACTAGCGGGTGCCGGCACCGGGGAGCTGTTTTTT. Translated: CASSTGLAGAGTGELFF.